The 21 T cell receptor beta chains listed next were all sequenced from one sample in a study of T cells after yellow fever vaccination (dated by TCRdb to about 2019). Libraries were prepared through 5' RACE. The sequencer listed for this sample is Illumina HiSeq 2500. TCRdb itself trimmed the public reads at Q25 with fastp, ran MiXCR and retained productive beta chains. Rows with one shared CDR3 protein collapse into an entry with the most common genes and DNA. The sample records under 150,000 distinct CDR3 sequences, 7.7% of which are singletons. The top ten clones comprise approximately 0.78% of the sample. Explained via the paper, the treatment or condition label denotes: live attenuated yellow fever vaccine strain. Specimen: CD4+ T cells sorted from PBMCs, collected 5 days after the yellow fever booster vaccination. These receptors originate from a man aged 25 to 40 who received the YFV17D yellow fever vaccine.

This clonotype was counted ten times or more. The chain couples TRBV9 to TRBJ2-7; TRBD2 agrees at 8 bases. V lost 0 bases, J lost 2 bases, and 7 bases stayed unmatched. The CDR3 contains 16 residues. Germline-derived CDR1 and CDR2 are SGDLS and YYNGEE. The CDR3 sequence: CASSVDYTSGAYEQYF. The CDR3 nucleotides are TGTGCCAGCAGCGTAGATTATACTAGCGGAGCCTACGAGCAGTACTTC.

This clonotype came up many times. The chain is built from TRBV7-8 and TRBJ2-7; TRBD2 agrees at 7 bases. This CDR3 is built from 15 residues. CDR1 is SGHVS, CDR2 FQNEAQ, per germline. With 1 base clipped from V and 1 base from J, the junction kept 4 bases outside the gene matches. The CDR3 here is CASSLGAGRSYEQYF. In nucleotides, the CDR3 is TGTGCCAGCAGCTTAGGAGCGGGGAGGTCCTACGAGCAGTACTTC.

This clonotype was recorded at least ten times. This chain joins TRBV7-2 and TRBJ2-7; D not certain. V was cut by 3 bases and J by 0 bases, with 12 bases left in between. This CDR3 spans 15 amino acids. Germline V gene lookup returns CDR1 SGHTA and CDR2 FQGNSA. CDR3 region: CASSFDRLSSYEQYF. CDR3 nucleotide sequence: TGTGCCAGCAGCTTCGATCGGTTGAGCTCCTACGAGCAGTACTTC.

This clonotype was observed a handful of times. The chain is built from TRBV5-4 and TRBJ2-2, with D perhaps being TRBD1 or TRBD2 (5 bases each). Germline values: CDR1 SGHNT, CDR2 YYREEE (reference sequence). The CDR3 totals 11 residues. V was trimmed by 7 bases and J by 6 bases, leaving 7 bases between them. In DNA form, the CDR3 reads TGTGCCAGCCTGGGGGCCGGGGAGCTGTTTTTT. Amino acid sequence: CASLGAGELFF.

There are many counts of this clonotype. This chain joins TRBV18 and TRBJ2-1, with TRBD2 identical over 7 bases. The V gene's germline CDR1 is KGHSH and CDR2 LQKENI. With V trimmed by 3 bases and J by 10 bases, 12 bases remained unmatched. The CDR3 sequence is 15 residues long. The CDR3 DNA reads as TGTGCCAGCTCACCGCTAGCGGCCCCCACCACAGAGCAGTTCTTC. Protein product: CASSPLAAPTTEQFF. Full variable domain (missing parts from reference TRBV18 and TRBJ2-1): NAGVMQNPRHLVRRRGQEARLRCSPMKGHSHVYWYRQLPEEGLKFMVYLQKENIIDESGMPKERFSAEFPKEGPSILRIQQVVRGDSAAYFCASSPLAAPTTEQFFGPGTRLTVL.

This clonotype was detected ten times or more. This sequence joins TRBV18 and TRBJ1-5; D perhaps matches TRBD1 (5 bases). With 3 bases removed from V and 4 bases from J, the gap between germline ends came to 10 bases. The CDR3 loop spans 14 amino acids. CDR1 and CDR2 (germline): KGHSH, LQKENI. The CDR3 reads CASSPFSGNQPQHF. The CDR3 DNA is TGTGCCAGCTCACCGTTTTCAGGGAATCAGCCCCAGCATTTT.

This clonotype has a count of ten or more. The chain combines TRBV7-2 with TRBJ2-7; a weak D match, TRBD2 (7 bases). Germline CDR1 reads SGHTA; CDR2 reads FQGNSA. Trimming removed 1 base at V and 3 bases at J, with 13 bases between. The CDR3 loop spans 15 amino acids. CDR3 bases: TGTGCCAGCAGCTTAGGGCGGGAGACAGGCTACGAGCAGTACTTC. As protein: CASSLGRETGYEQYF. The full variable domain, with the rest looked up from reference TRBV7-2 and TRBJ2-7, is GAGVSQSPSNKVTEKGKDVELRCDPISGHTALYWYRQSLGQGLEFLIYFQGNSAPDKSGLPSDRFSAERTGGSVSTLTIQRTQQEDSAVYLCASSLGRETGYEQYFGPGTRLTVT.

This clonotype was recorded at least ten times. The CDR3: CSAPTSGSSLNEQFF. The CDR3 DNA sequence: TGCAGTGCACCGACTAGCGGGAGCTCCCTCAATGAGCAGTTCTTC. The V gene is TRBV20-1, the J gene TRBJ2-1, with 12 bases lining up with TRBD2. The V segment lost 6 bases and the J segment 6 bases; nucleotides outside the gene matches: 9. CDR1 and CDR2 (germline): DFQATT, SNEGSKA (reference sequence). The CDR3 has 15 amino acids.

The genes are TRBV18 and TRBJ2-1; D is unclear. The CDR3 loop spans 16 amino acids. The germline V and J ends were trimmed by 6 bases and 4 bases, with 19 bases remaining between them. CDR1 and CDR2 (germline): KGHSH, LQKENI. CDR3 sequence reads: CASSHRTTSYYNEQFF. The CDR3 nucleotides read TGTGCCAGCTCCCATCGAACTACCAGTTATTACAATGAGCAGTTCTTC.

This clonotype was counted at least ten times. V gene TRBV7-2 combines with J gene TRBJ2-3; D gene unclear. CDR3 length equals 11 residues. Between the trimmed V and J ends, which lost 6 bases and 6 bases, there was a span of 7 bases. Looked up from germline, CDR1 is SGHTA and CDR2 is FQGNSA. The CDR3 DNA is TGTGCCAGCAGGAATGTGGATACGCAGTATTTT. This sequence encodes CASRNVDTQYF.

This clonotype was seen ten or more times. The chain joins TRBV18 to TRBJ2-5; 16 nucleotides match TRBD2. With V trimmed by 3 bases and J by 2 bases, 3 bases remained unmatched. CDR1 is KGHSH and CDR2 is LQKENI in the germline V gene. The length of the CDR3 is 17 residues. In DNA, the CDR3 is TGTGCCAGCTCACCGGGGACTAGCGGGAGGGGACAAGAGACCCAGTACTTC. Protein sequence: CASSPGTSGRGQETQYF.

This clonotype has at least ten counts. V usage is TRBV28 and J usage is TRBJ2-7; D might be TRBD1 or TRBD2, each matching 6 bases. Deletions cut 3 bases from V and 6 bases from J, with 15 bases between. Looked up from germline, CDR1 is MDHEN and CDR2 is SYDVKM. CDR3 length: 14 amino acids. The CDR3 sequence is CASSFRGAGPEQYF. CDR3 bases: TGTGCCAGCAGTTTTAGGGGGGCAGGGCCCGAGCAGTACTTC.

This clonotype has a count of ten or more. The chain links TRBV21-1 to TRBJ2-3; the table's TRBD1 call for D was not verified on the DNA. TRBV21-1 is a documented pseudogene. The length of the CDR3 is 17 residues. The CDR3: CASSKQVGHTNTDTQYF. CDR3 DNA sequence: TGTGCCAGCAGCAAACAGGTGGGGCACACCAACACAGATACGCAGTATTTT.

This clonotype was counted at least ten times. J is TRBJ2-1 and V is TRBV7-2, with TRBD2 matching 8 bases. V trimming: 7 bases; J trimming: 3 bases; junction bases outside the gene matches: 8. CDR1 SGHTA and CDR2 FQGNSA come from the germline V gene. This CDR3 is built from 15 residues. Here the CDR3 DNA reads TGTGCCAGCAACCAAAGGGGACTAGGCTACAATGAGCAGTTCTTC. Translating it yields CASNQRGLGYNEQFF.

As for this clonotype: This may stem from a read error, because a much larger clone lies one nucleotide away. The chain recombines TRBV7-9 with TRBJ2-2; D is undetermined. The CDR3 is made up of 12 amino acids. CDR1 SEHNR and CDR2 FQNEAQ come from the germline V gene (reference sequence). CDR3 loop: CANSYYGGELFF. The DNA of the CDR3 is TGTGCCAACAGCTATTACGGCGGGGAGCTGTTTTTT.

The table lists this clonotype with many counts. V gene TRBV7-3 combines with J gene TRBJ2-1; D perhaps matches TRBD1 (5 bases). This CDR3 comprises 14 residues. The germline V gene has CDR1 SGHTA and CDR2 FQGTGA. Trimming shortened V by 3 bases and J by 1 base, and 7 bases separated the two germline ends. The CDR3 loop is CASSFQGSYNEQFF. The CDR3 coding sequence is TGTGCCAGCAGCTTCCAGGGTTCCTACAATGAGCAGTTCTTC.

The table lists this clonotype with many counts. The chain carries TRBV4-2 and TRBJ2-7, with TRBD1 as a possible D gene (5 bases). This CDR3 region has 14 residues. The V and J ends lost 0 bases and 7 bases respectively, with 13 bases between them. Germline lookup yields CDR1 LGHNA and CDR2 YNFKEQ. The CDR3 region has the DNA TGTGCCAGCAGCCAAGATGGCAGGGATGAAGAGCAGTACTTC. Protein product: CASSQDGRDEEQYF.

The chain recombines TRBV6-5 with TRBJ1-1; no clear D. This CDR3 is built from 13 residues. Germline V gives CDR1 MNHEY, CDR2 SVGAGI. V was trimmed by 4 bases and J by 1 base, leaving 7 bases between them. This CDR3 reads CASSSRQNTEAFF. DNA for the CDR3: TGTGCCAGCAGTTCTAGACAGAACACTGAAGCTTTCTTT.

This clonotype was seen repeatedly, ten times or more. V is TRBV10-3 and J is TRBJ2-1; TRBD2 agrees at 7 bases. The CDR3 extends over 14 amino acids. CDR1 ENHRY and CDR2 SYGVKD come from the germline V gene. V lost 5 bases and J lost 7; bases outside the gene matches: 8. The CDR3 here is CAISSERDGNEQFF. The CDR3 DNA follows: TGTGCCATCAGTTCCGAGCGGGACGGAAATGAGCAGTTCTTC.

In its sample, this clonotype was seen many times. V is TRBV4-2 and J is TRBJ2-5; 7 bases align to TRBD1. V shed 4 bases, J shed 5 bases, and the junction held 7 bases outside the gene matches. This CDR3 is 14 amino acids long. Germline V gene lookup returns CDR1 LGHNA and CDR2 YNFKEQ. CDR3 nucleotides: TGTGCCAGCAGCCCTCAAAGGGGGCCGGAGACCCAGTACTTC. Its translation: CASSPQRGPETQYF.

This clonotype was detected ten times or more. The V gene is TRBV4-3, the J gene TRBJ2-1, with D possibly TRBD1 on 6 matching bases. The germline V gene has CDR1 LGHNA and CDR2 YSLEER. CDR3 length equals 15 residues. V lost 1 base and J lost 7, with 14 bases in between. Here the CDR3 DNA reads TGCGCCAGCAGCCAAGTGGAAAACAGGGCTAATGAGCAGTTCTTC. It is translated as CASSQVENRANEQFF.